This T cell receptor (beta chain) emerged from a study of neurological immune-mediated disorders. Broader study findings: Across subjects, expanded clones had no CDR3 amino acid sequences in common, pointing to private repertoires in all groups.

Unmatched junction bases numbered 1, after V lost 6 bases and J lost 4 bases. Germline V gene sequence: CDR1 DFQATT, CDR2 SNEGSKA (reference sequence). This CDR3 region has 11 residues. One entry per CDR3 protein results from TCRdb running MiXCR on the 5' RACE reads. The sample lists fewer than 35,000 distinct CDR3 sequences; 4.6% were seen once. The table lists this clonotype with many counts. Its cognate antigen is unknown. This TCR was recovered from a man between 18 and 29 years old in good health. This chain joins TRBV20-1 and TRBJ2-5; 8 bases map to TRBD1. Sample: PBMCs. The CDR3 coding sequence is TGCAGTGCCGGACAGGGAGAGACCCAGTACTTC. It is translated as CSAGQGETQYF.